These 23 T cell receptor beta chains were all obtained from the same sample, sequenced in a study of shared clonotypes between healthy human individuals. The protocol was immunoSEQ multiplex PCR, while the TCRdb copy is restricted to in-frame clones and leaves out a portion. The sample records almost 700,000 clones, about 90% being singletons. Naive-designated CD8 cells lacked CD45RO, were positively enriched for CCR7, and omitted terminally differentiated effector memory CD45RA+ cells. Sample: naive CD8+ T cells sorted from blood. These receptors all stem from a man aged 30-40 years in good health.

The V gene is TRBV7-8, the J gene TRBJ2-5; no clear D. Trimming stripped 3 bases from V and 2 bases from J, with 7 bases between. The CDR3 contains 13 residues. CDR1 and CDR2 from the germline V gene are SGHVS and FQNEAQ. CDR3 nucleotide sequence: TGTGCCAGCAGCTTCCCACGGCAAGAGACCCAGTACTTC. Translation gives CASSFPRQETQYF.

V and J are TRBV14 and TRBJ2-3; the D is unclear. This CDR3 spans 11 amino acids. Per germline, CDR1 SGHDN and CDR2 FVKESK. Trimming stripped 3 bases from V and 9 bases from J, with 7 bases between. CDR3 sequence: CASSQGLTQYF. The CDR3 coding sequence is TGTGCCAGCAGCCAGGGATTAACGCAGTATTTT.

The chain employs TRBV19 and TRBJ2-1, with TRBD2 as a possible D gene (5 bases). The CDR3 consists of 13 residues. The germline V gene encodes CDR1 LNHDA and CDR2 SQIVND (reference sequence). V lost 3 bases, J lost 7 bases, and 10 bases lay in between. CDR3 sequence (DNA): TGTGCCAGTAGTATGGTCGAGGGAAATGAGCAGTTCTTC. Its protein product is CASSMVEGNEQFF.

The chain has TRBV11-2 and TRBJ2-2, with 8 bases that match TRBD2. Germline CDR1 is SGHAT and CDR2 is FQNNGV. The CDR3 runs to 13 residues. V shed 6 bases and J 7 bases; nucleotides not matched to a gene: 4. CDR3 amino acids: CASSGGGFGELFF. The CDR3 DNA follows: TGTGCCAGCAGTGGCGGGGGGTTCGGGGAGCTGTTTTTT.

As DNA, the CDR3 is TGTGCCAGCAGCAGTAGGAGTAGCTCCTACAATGAGCAGTTCTTC. This sequence encodes CASSSRSSSYNEQFF. The chain couples TRBV14 to TRBJ2-1; D uncertain. V was pared by 5 bases and J by 0 bases, with 11 bases between. The CDR3 is 15 amino acids. Germline V gene lookup returns CDR1 SGHDN and CDR2 FVKESK.

This sequence joins TRBV7-9 and TRBJ2-1; D ambiguous. V was trimmed by 5 bases and J by 12 bases, leaving 11 bases between them. The CDR3 length is 11 residues. Germline lookup yields CDR1 SEHNR and CDR2 FQNEAQ (reference sequence). This CDR3 reads CASSPGVGQFF. CDR3 in DNA: TGTGCCAGCAGCCCTGGGGTGGGGCAGTTCTTC.

The chain carries TRBV11-2 and TRBJ2-7; 9 bases are a match to TRBD2. The CDR3 is 15 residues long. Germline V gene sequence: CDR1 SGHAT, CDR2 FQNNGV. The V gene end was trimmed by 4 bases and the J gene end by 6 bases; junction bases not matched to a gene: 10. The CDR3 spells CASSSPLAGIFEQYF. CDR3 coding DNA: TGTGCCAGCAGCTCCCCCCTAGCGGGAATCTTCGAGCAGTACTTC.

The chain recombines TRBV27 with TRBJ1-4; TRBD1 matches 11 bases. The CDR3 extends over 17 amino acids. Germline CDR1 and CDR2: MNHEY and SMNVEV (reference sequence). V lost 1 base to trimming and J lost 6 bases; unmatched junction nucleotides: 7. CDR3 DNA: TGTGCCAGCAGTTTATTGAGGACAGGGGGCCATTATGAAAAACTGTTTTTT. Its protein product is CASSLLRTGGHYEKLFF.

The chain is built from TRBV12-5 and TRBJ2-1; a possible D gene is TRBD2 (6 bases). In germline, CDR1 is LGHNT, CDR2 FRNRAP. The CDR3 length is 13 residues. V was clipped by 6 bases and J by 10 bases, with 16 bases between them. CDR3 in DNA: TGTGCTAGTGGCGGAGGGGCTAGCCTGGAGCAGTTCTTC. It specifies CASGGGASLEQFF. The complete variable domain, with remaining parts taken from reference TRBV12-5 and TRBJ2-1, reads DARVTQTPRHKVTEMGQEVTMRCQPILGHNTVFWYRQTMMQGLELLAYFRNRAPLDDSGMPKDRFSAEMPDATLATLKIQPSEPRDSAVYFCASGGGASLEQFFGPGTRLTVL.

The chain uses TRBV11-2 and TRBJ2-2; a weak D match, TRBD2 (5 bases). Trimming pared 3 bases from V and 0 bases from J, leaving 11 bases between. This CDR3 has 16 amino acids. CDR1 and CDR2 (germline): SGHAT, FQNNGV. In nucleotides, the CDR3 is TGTGCCAGCAGCTTCTTTCCCGGGACGAACACCGGGGAGCTGTTTTTT. This encodes CASSFFPGTNTGELFF.

V is TRBV6-5 and J is TRBJ2-7; 10 nucleotides agree with TRBD2. Germline CDR1 MNHEY, CDR2 SVGAGI. This CDR3 region has 14 residues. The V gene end was trimmed by 6 bases and the J gene end by 2 bases; junction bases not matched to a gene: 4. The CDR3 is CASSLAGGTYEQYF. CDR3 DNA: TGTGCCAGCAGCTTAGCGGGAGGAACCTACGAGCAGTACTTC.

Only one count was recorded for this clone. The genes are TRBV7-9 and TRBJ2-7; D unclear. The V end was cut by 1 base, the J end by 5 bases, with 12 bases between. Germline CDR1 reads SEHNR; CDR2 reads FQNEAQ (reference sequence). CDR3 length: 14 residues. The CDR3 DNA reads TGTGCCAGCAGCTTAGAATTCGTTGGGGACGAGCAGTACTTC. It codes for CASSLEFVGDEQYF.

The V gene is TRBV28, the J gene TRBJ2-1, with 7 bases identical to TRBD1. CDR1 and CDR2 from the germline V gene are MDHEN and SYDVKM. With V trimmed by 6 bases and J by 8 bases, 7 bases remained unmatched. This CDR3 spans 13 amino acids. CDR3: CASRVYRGDEQFF. CDR3 in DNA: TGTGCCAGCAGGGTCTACAGGGGCGATGAGCAGTTCTTC. The full variable domain, completed using reference TRBV28 and TRBJ2-1, is DVKVTQSSRYLVKRTGEKVFLECVQDMDHENMFWYRQDPGLGLRLIYFSYDVKMKEKGDIPEGYSVSREKKERFSLILESASTNQTSMYLCASRVYRGDEQFFGPGTRLTVL.

V is TRBV7-9 and J is TRBJ1-1, with D possibly being TRBD1 (6 bases). CDR3 size: 12 residues. Deletions cut 5 bases from V and 6 bases from J, with 10 bases between. Germline V lookup: CDR1 SEHNR, CDR2 FQNEAQ (reference sequence). CDR3: CASSQTGSEAFF. The CDR3 nucleotides are TGTGCCAGCAGCCAGACAGGTTCTGAAGCTTTCTTT.

V is TRBV7-6 and J is TRBJ2-7; D is ambiguous. In germline, CDR1 is SGHVS, CDR2 FNYEAQ. This CDR3 is built from 15 residues. V was shortened by 5 bases and J by 5 bases, with 19 bases between the two germline ends. CDR3 coding DNA: TGTGCCAGCAGCCCCAGCCGAGGTAGGATCGACGAGCAGTACTTC. It codes for CASSPSRGRIDEQYF.

This clone came up many times. CDR3 loop: CASSLGEGVAGELFF. The CDR3 region has the DNA TGTGCCAGCAGCCTTGGGGAGGGGGTCGCCGGGGAGCTGTTTTTT. The gene calls are TRBV7-8 and TRBJ2-2; D might be TRBD2 (7 bases). Looked up from germline, CDR1 is SGHVS and CDR2 is FQNEAQ. The CDR3 has 15 amino acids. V was trimmed by 5 bases and J by 6 bases, leaving 16 bases between them.

This clone has only one observation. The gene calls are TRBV27 and TRBJ2-5; the match to TRBD2 covers 11 bases. Germline V CDR1 and CDR2: MNHEY, SMNVEV (reference sequence). J was trimmed by 7 bases and V by 6 bases; bases with no gene match: 7. This CDR3 comprises 14 residues. CDR3 coding DNA: TGTGCCAGCAGACTAGCGGGAGAGGATGGGACCCAGTACTTC. Translating it yields CASRLAGEDGTQYF.

The V gene is TRBV11-2, the J gene TRBJ2-7; D perhaps matches TRBD2 (5 bases). The CDR3 extends over 11 amino acids. Trimming left V 5 bases short and J 4 bases short, with 6 bases between. Germline lookup yields CDR1 SGHAT and CDR2 FQNNGV. CDR3 region: CASSGSYEQYF. DNA of the CDR3: TGTGCCAGCAGCGGGAGTTACGAGCAGTACTTC. Full variable domain (missing parts from reference TRBV11-2 and TRBJ2-7): EAGVAQSPRYKIIEKRQSVAFWCNPISGHATLYWYQQILGQGPKLLIQFQNNGVVDDSQLPKDRFSAERLKGVDSTLKIQPAKLEDSAVYLCASSGSYEQYFGPGTRLTVT.

The chain recombines TRBV28 with TRBJ2-7; D possibly corresponds to TRBD1 (6 bases). The CDR3 is made up of 15 amino acids. The V gene lost 6 bases and the J gene lost 6 bases, with 21 bases spanning the gap. Germline-derived CDR1 and CDR2 are MDHEN and SYDVKM. The CDR3 loop reads CASSSEGQLSREQYF. CDR3 DNA sequence: TGTGCCAGCAGCTCCGAGGGACAACTATCCCGCGAGCAGTACTTC.

This clone was counted once. The V call is TRBV27, the J call TRBJ2-7; a weak D match, TRBD2 (6 bases). V lost 8 bases, J lost 0 bases, and 17 bases lay in between. Germline V gene data show CDR1 as MNHEY and CDR2 as SMNVEV (reference sequence). The CDR3 sequence is 15 residues long. CDR3 amino acids: CASSRLRGSSYEQYF. CDR3 nucleotides: TGTGCCAGCTCCCGTTTGCGGGGAAGCTCCTACGAGCAGTACTTC.

V gene TRBV7-2 combines with J gene TRBJ2-7, with D hard to call. This CDR3 contains 13 residues. CDR1 is SGHTA and CDR2 is FQGNSA in the germline V gene. With 5 bases removed from V and 3 bases from J, the gap between germline ends came to 11 bases. The CDR3 bases are TGTGCCAGCAGCATCCACCTGGACTACGAGCAGTACTTC. Translation: CASSIHLDYEQYF.

This sequence joins TRBV7-8 and TRBJ2-5, with TRBD1 matching 8 bases. Germline CDR1 SGHVS, CDR2 FQNEAQ. This CDR3 contains 14 residues. The ends lost 6 bases at V and 2 bases at J; junction bases unmatched: 5. In nucleotides, the CDR3 is TGTGCCAGCAGGCCAACAGGGGGGCAAGAGACCCAGTACTTC. Translating it yields CASRPTGGQETQYF.

The chain uses TRBV28 and TRBJ1-2; no definite D call. Germline CDR1 is MDHEN and CDR2 is SYDVKM. The CDR3 covers 10 residues. With 3 bases removed from V and 8 bases from J, the gap between germline ends came to 4 bases. The CDR3 DNA reads TGTGCCAGCAGTTTTTACGGCTACACCTTC. Protein: CASSFYGYTF.